This passage covers 2 T cell receptor beta chains from one sample sequenced in a study of blood T cell repertoires in COVID-19. TCRdb's copy holds only in-frame clones and misses some; the assay was immunoSEQ multiplex PCR. The table has 150,000 to 200,000 clones, around three quarters seen once. Sequencing was carried out using PBMCs or T cells enriched from blood (not recorded which). The receptors were sampled from a woman between 50 and 59 years old with acute COVID-19.

The chain couples TRBV7-2 to TRBJ2-2; a weak D match, TRBD2 (6 bases). Germline lookup yields CDR1 SGHTA and CDR2 FQGNSA. V lost 4 bases to trimming and J lost 0 bases, with 12 bases between them. The CDR3 spans 16 residues. The CDR3 region has the DNA TGTGCCAGCAGCTCGGGGGACTTCGCGAACACCGGGGAGCTGTTTTTT. This gives the protein CASSSGDFANTGELFF. Filled out from reference TRBV7-2 and TRBJ2-2, the complete variable domain reads GAGVSQSPSNKVTEKGKDVELRCDPISGHTALYWYRQSLGQGLEFLIYFQGNSAPDKSGLPSDRFSAERTGGSVSTLTIQRTQQEDSAVYLCASSSGDFANTGELFFGEGSRLTVL.

V is TRBV15 and J is TRBJ1-5; maybe TRBD1 (6 bases). The CDR3 extends over 14 amino acids. The germline V and J ends were trimmed by 8 bases and 7 bases, with 18 bases remaining between them. Germline CDR1 and CDR2: LNHNV and YYDKDF (reference sequence). The DNA for the CDR3 is TGTGCCACCCGACGAGGGGGGGACGGGCAGCCCCAGCATTTT. Translating gives CATRRGGDGQPQHF.